The 21 T cell receptor beta chains below come from one sample, sequenced in a study of blood T cells in healthy people across ages. A second PCR of 7 to 11 cycles used a sample-barcoded 5' primer and a J-beta primer mix. TCRdb re-called the 5' RACE reads with MiXCR, one entry per CDR3 protein. The sample has hundreds of thousands of distinct CDR3 sequences, under 65% seen once; the top ten hold roughly 14%. Sequencing was done on a sample of blood. The receptors shown here come from a woman of 80 years or more in good health.

This clonotype was found a few times. The V gene is TRBV29-1, the J gene TRBJ1-1; D is possibly TRBD1 (6 bases). Germline CDR1 is SQVTM and CDR2 is ANQGSEA. The CDR3 sequence is 13 residues long. Trimming took 2 bases from V and 6 from J, leaving 13 bases between them. The CDR3 is CSVERQGRPEAFF. CDR3 sequence (DNA): TGCAGCGTTGAAAGGCAGGGGAGGCCTGAAGCTTTCTTT.

In this sample, this clonotype turned up once. The chain uses TRBV21-1 and TRBJ2-7; TRBD1, as called in the table, went unchecked against the DNA. TRBV21-1 corresponds to a pseudogene. This CDR3 has 12 residues. The CDR3 here is CASSVVAPPGYF. DNA for the CDR3: TGTGCCAGCTCCGTCGTGGCCCCACCGGGGTACTTC.

The chain uses TRBV28 and TRBJ2-7; no definite D call. The J call may be wrong; the DNA end is better matched by TRBJ2-5. The CDR3 runs 13 residues. The germline V gene has CDR1 MDHEN and CDR2 SYDVKM. CDR3 in amino acids: CASSRTTAPTQYF. In nucleotides, the CDR3 is TGTGCCAGCAGCCGAACTACCGCCCCGACCCAGTACTTC.

This clonotype was picked up many times. The CDR3 nucleotides are TGCGCCAGCAGCTTGAACCCGGGCCGTGGCTACACCTTC. This codes for CASSLNPGRGYTF. The genes are TRBV5-1 and TRBJ1-2; D remains unclear. Deletions cut 1 base from V and 7 bases from J, with 11 bases between. Germline V CDR1 and CDR2: SGHRS, YFSETQ. This CDR3 has 13 amino acids.

This clonotype turned up a few times. CDR3 nucleotide sequence: TGCAGTGCTAGGACCAGGGGGCTATCCTACAATGAGCAGTTCTTC. Residues: CSARTRGLSYNEQFF. The V gene is TRBV20-1, the J gene TRBJ2-1; 8 bases are a match to TRBD1. Looked up from germline, CDR1 is DFQATT and CDR2 is SNEGSKA (reference sequence). The CDR3 is made up of 15 amino acids. J was trimmed by 1 base and V by 3 bases; bases with no gene match: 5.

The J gene is TRBJ1-2, the V gene TRBV28; the match to TRBD1 covers 9 bases. V gave up 5 bases and J gave up 3 bases; unmatched junction bases: 13. The V gene's germline CDR1 is MDHEN and CDR2 SYDVKM. CDR3 length: 17 amino acids. The CDR3 spells CASSPRYYRGHDYGYTF. For the CDR3, the DNA is TGTGCCAGCAGTCCTAGATACTACAGGGGGCACGACTATGGCTACACCTTC.

This clonotype was seen once. This chain links TRBV4-2 with TRBJ1-2, with D maybe TRBD1 (5 bases). The V gene's germline CDR1 is LGHNA and CDR2 YNFKEQ. CDR3 length: 14 residues. V was cut by 0 bases and J by 4 bases, with 9 bases left in between. CDR3 DNA: TGTGCCAGCAGCCAAGAGGGACCTTCCTATGGCTACACCTTC. It is translated as CASSQEGPSYGYTF.

The V and J genes are TRBV24-1 and TRBJ2-1; 11 bases are a match to TRBD2. CDR3 size: 17 residues. Trimming removed 4 bases from V and 3 bases from J; junction bases left unmatched: 7. Germline V CDR1 and CDR2: KGHDR, SFDVKD. CDR3 DNA sequence: TGTGCCACCAGTGAACCAACCGGGACTAGCGGCTACAATGAGCAGTTCTTC. This codes for CATSEPTGTSGYNEQFF.

V gene TRBV28 combines with J gene TRBJ2-5, with 12 bases matching TRBD2. V lost 1 base to trimming and J lost 4 bases; unmatched junction nucleotides: 4. This CDR3 region has 16 residues. CDR1 and CDR2 (germline): MDHEN, SYDVKM. This chain's CDR3 is CASSLFLAGGRETQYF. CDR3 in DNA: TGTGCCAGCAGTTTATTTCTAGCGGGAGGGAGAGAGACCCAGTACTTC.

This sequence joins TRBV25-1 and TRBJ2-7; the D gene is possibly TRBD1 (7 bases). V lost 6 bases, J lost 9 bases, and 18 bases lay in between. Per the germline V gene, CDR1 is MGHDK and CDR2 is SYGVNS. CDR3 length: 13 amino acids. The CDR3 loop reads CASSYRGLVAQYF. CDR3 nucleotides: TGTGCCAGCAGCTACAGGGGACTCGTCGCGCAGTACTTC.

The chain employs TRBV11-2 and TRBJ2-7; no clear D. V shed 5 bases and J shed 3 bases, with 14 bases lying between them. This CDR3 is 14 amino acids long. CDR1 is SGHAT and CDR2 is FQNNGV in the germline V gene. DNA for the CDR3: TGTGCCAGCAGCGCTGGGGATTGGAACTACGAGCAGTACTTC. It encodes CASSAGDWNYEQYF.

Note on this clonotype: One junction end does not reproduce the germline sequence, and a read error may be involved. V and J are TRBV29-1 and TRBJ1-1; D may be TRBD1 (5 bases). Germline V lookup: CDR1 SQVTM, CDR2 ANQGSEA. The CDR3 spans 13 residues. The CDR3 protein is CSVVAGTNAEAFF. The CDR3 coding sequence is TGCAGCGTTGTCGCTGGGACGAACGCTGAAGCTTTCTTT.

This clonotype was found many times. The chain has TRBV28 and TRBJ1-5; the D gene is possibly TRBD1 (5 bases). Germline V CDR1 and CDR2: MDHEN, SYDVKM. The ends were cut back, 4 bases at V and 1 base at J, with 17 bases in the middle. The CDR3 covers 17 residues. The CDR3 here is CASSSPGRVGSNQPQHF. CDR3 nucleotides: TGTGCCAGCAGTTCCCCGGGCAGGGTAGGGAGCAATCAGCCCCAGCATTTT.

The chain has TRBV20-1 and TRBJ2-3; no clear D. The germline V gene has CDR1 DFQATT and CDR2 SNEGSKA (reference sequence). V was clipped by 0 bases and J by 4 bases, with 14 bases between them. CDR3 length equals 15 residues. The CDR3 nucleotides are TGCAGTGCTAGAGATCCACTTGACTGGGCAGATACGCAGTATTTT. It translates to CSARDPLDWADTQYF.

The rearrangement joins TRBV15 to TRBJ2-7; TRBD2 is a possible D gene (5 bases). Trimming stripped 0 bases from V and 2 bases from J, with 11 bases between. The CDR3 runs to 15 residues. The germline V gene encodes CDR1 LNHNV and CDR2 YYDKDF (reference sequence). The CDR3 protein is CATSRDRGPPYEQYF. The CDR3 coding sequence is TGTGCCACCAGCAGAGATCGAGGGCCGCCCTACGAGCAGTACTTC.

With respect to this clonotype: A read error may explain this, as a much larger clone is one base away. This chain connects TRBV24-1 to TRBJ2-3; TRBD1 agrees at 8 bases. V dropped 3 bases and J dropped 5; count of bases not matched to a gene: 12. The CDR3 runs to 17 residues. The V gene's germline CDR1 is KGHDR and CDR2 SFDVKD. The CDR3 sequence: CATSDHGQGRYGDTQYF. The CDR3, as DNA: TGTGCCACCAGTGATCACGGACAGGGCCGGTATGGAGATACGCAGTATTTT.

This clonotype was counted at least ten times. The chain combines TRBV10-3 with TRBJ2-1; 11 positions match TRBD2. The CDR3 covers 16 residues. V dropped 6 bases and J dropped 6; count of bases not matched to a gene: 10. Germline CDR1 reads ENHRY; CDR2 reads SYGVKD. The CDR3: CAISPPTSGVGNEQFF. CDR3 DNA: TGTGCCATCAGCCCCCCGACTAGCGGGGTCGGCAATGAGCAGTTCTTC.

The chain uses TRBV7-2 and TRBJ2-5; 7 bases match TRBD2. The V gene's germline CDR1 is SGHTA and CDR2 FQGNSA. With 5 bases clipped from V and 5 bases from J, the junction kept 8 bases outside the gene matches. The CDR3 consists of 14 residues. The CDR3 spells CASSLIGLGETQYF. DNA for the CDR3: TGTGCCAGCAGCCTAATTGGACTAGGGGAGACCCAGTACTTC.

This clonotype showed up just a few times. V gene TRBV6-2 or TRBV6-3 combines with J gene TRBJ2-3, with D possibly matching TRBD1 (5 bases). Trimming took off 2 bases at V and 5 bases at J, with 20 bases between the two ends. Germline lookup yields CDR1 MNHEY and CDR2 SVGEGT. This CDR3 is 17 amino acids long. CDR3 bases: TGTGCCAGCAGTTACCGAGTGGAAGGCAGGGAAAGAGATACGCAGTATTTT. It translates to CASSYRVEGRERDTQYF.

The chain recombines TRBV5-1 with TRBJ2-1; maybe TRBD2 (6 bases). Germline assignment: CDR1 SGHRS and CDR2 YFSETQ. The CDR3 loop spans 13 amino acids. Trimming pared 6 bases from V and 4 bases from J, leaving 11 bases between. CDR3 DNA sequence: TGCGCCAGCAAGGGGCGGGGATACAATGAGCAGTTCTTC. It codes for CASKGRGYNEQFF.

The rearrangement uses TRBV12-3 or TRBV12-4 and TRBJ2-3; 7 bases are a match to TRBD2. The CDR3 covers 14 residues. The ends lost 8 bases at V and 2 bases at J; junction bases unmatched: 7. Here the CDR3 reads CASVWGGVTDTQYF. The CDR3 region has the DNA TGTGCCAGCGTCTGGGGGGGGGTCACAGATACGCAGTATTTT.